The 24 T cell receptor beta chains listed next were all sequenced from one sample in a study of blood T cell repertoires in COVID-19. TCRdb keeps only in-frame clones here, not all; method: immunoSEQ multiplex PCR. The sample yields some 170,000 clones, 82% seen once. The sample taken for sequencing was peripheral blood. These TCRs come from a woman aged 70-85 years with acute or convalescent COVID-19.

This clone was counted many times. V and J are TRBV7-3 and TRBJ1-6, with 7 bases aligning to TRBD1. The CDR3 runs 15 residues. V shed 5 bases, J shed 10 bases, and the junction held 11 bases outside the gene matches. The V gene's germline CDR1 is SGHTA and CDR2 FQGTGA. CDR3 region: CASSLGQDGGSPLHF. In nucleotides, the CDR3 is TGTGCCAGCAGCCTTGGACAGGATGGGGGGTCACCCCTCCACTTT.

The genes are TRBV7-8 and TRBJ1-2; no firm D call. V lost 5 bases, J lost 0 bases, and 7 bases lay in between. Germline CDR1 and CDR2: SGHVS and FQNEAQ. CDR3 size: 13 residues. The CDR3 here is CASSPDSNYGYTF. The DNA for the CDR3 is TGTGCCAGCAGCCCAGATTCTAACTATGGCTACACCTTC. The whole variable domain, remainder taken from reference TRBV7-8 and TRBJ1-2, is GAGVSQSPRYKVAKRGQDVALRCDPISGHVSLFWYQQALGQGPEFLTYFQNEAQLDKSGLPSDRFFAERPEGSVSTLKIQRTQQEDSAVYLCASSPDSNYGYTFGSGTRLTVV.

The chain recombines TRBV4-3 with TRBJ1-5; 7 nucleotides line up with TRBD1. V gave up 4 bases and J gave up 1 base; unmatched junction bases: 13. Germline assignment: CDR1 LGHNA and CDR2 YSLEER. The CDR3 sequence is 18 residues long. The CDR3 nucleotides read TGCGCCAGCAGCCGCTACAGGGGCCCGGATCGGAGCAATCAGCCCCAGCATTTT. The encoded protein is CASSRYRGPDRSNQPQHF.

This clone was counted between two and nine times. The chain carries TRBV7-8 and TRBJ2-1; 13 bases match TRBD2. With 4 bases clipped from V and 8 bases from J, the junction kept 8 bases outside the gene matches. The CDR3 totals 16 residues. The germline gives CDR1 SGHVS, CDR2 FQNEAQ. CDR3 region: CASSYRTSGSKDEQFF. DNA for the CDR3: TGTGCCAGCAGCTACAGGACTAGCGGGAGTAAGGATGAGCAGTTCTTC.

The chain uses TRBV7-2 and TRBJ2-1; maybe TRBD2 (5 bases). CDR3 length: 15 residues. Germline-derived CDR1 and CDR2 are SGHTA and FQGNSA. V lost 1 base and J lost 8, with 15 bases in between. CDR3 DNA: TGTGCCAGCAGCTTAGGTATTAGCGTGGGGTATGAGCAGTTCTTC. Amino acids: CASSLGISVGYEQFF.

The chain employs TRBV6-2 or TRBV6-3 and TRBJ1-1, with 10 bases fitting TRBD1. The germline V gene has CDR1 MNHEY and CDR2 SVGEGT. The CDR3 covers 18 residues. V was pared by 2 bases and J by 3 bases, with 12 bases of the junction left unmatched. In DNA, the CDR3 is TGTGCCAGCAGTTACGAACCCGGGACAGGGGTCCGGGACACTGAAGCTTTCTTT. This gives the protein CASSYEPGTGVRDTEAFF.

A few counts support this clone. The V gene is TRBV6-5, the J gene TRBJ1-2; D not certain. V gave up 8 bases and J gave up 7 bases, with 20 bases separating them. The CDR3 contains 14 residues. CDR1 MNHEY and CDR2 SVGAGI come from the germline V gene. Here the CDR3 DNA reads TGTGCCAGCTTAACCTCCGGGATCCTTGGTGGCTACACCTTC. This encodes CASLTSGILGGYTF.

The chain carries TRBV27 and TRBJ2-6; D possibly corresponds to TRBD1 (5 bases). The CDR3 extends over 16 amino acids. Looked up from germline, CDR1 is MNHEY and CDR2 is SMNVEV (reference sequence). With 1 base removed from V and 4 bases from J, the gap between germline ends came to 11 bases. CDR3 nucleotide sequence: TGTGCCAGCAGTTTATTCGAGACAGCCGGGGCCAACGTCCTGACTTTC. Its translation is CASSLFETAGANVLTF.

The rearrangement uses TRBV18 and TRBJ1-1; TRBD1 is a possible D gene (6 bases). The CDR3 has 18 amino acids. The germline gives CDR1 KGHSH, CDR2 LQKENI. Between the trimmed V and J ends, which lost 6 bases and 0 bases, there was a span of 23 bases. In DNA form, the CDR3 reads TGTGCCAGCTCGCCTAACGTTGGGGGCCCGTCAATGAACACTGAAGCTTTCTTT. It specifies CASSPNVGGPSMNTEAFF.

The rearrangement uses TRBV21-1 and TRBJ2-5; the D call in the table, TRBD2, was not verified against the DNA. TRBV21-1 is reported as a pseudogene. This CDR3 comprises 18 residues. The CDR3 is CASSSIAGRVREQETQYF. The CDR3, as DNA: TGTGCCAGCAGCTCAATAGCCGGGAGGGTTCGGGAACAAGAGACCCAGTACTTC.

The CDR3 reads CAWRAGSITDTQYF. The CDR3 coding sequence is TGTGCCTGGAGGGCGGGGAGTATTACAGATACGCAGTATTTT. The chain has TRBV30 and TRBJ2-3; D perhaps matches TRBD2 (6 bases). The CDR3 contains 14 residues. Per germline, CDR1 GTSNPN and CDR2 SVGIG (reference sequence). The ends were cut back, 3 bases at V and 3 bases at J, with 13 bases in the middle.

The rearrangement uses TRBV5-6 and TRBJ2-5; 7 bases are a match to TRBD1. Germline V gene sequence: CDR1 SGHDT, CDR2 YYEEEE. Losses at the gene ends were 4 bases for V and 4 bases for J; bases not matched to a gene: 10. This CDR3 spans 15 amino acids. For the CDR3, the DNA is TGTGCCAGCAGCCCACAGGGGCTAGGCGCAGAGACCCAGTACTTC. Protein sequence: CASSPQGLGAETQYF.

CDR3 sequence reads: CASSWPTGGGNGNTIYF. The CDR3 DNA follows: TGTGCCAGCAGTTGGCCCACCGGGGGGGGCAATGGAAACACCATATATTTT. The chain carries TRBV28 and TRBJ1-3; perhaps TRBD1 as D (6 bases). The CDR3 is 17 amino acids. Trimming took 4 bases from V and 3 from J, leaving 19 bases between them. Per germline, CDR1 MDHEN and CDR2 SYDVKM.

In nucleotides, the CDR3 is TGCAGCGCCCTTAATGAAAAACTGTTTTTT. Protein: CSALNEKLFF. The gene calls are TRBV29-1 and TRBJ1-4, with no clear D. The CDR3 sequence is 10 residues long. Germline CDR1 reads SQVTM; CDR2 reads ANQGSEA. Trimming cost V 7 bases and J 4 bases, with 4 bases left between them.

This rearrangement joins TRBV3-1 (or the pseudogene TRBV3-2) to TRBJ1-4, with a tentative D call TRBD1 (5 bases). There are 18 residues in the CDR3. Deletions cut 0 bases from V and 2 bases from J, with 16 bases between. Germline-derived CDR1 and CDR2 are LGHDT and YNNKEL (reference sequence). The CDR3 sequence: CASSQDGGGRQTNEKLFF. DNA of the CDR3: TGTGCCAGCAGCCAAGACGGGGGAGGAAGGCAGACTAATGAAAAACTGTTTTTT.

This chain links TRBV7-2 with TRBJ2-7, with D maybe TRBD2 (6 bases). The CDR3 loop spans 17 amino acids. V lost 2 bases and J 0 bases, leaving 17 bases between the germline ends. Germline assignment: CDR1 SGHTA and CDR2 FQGNSA. CDR3 DNA sequence: TGTGCCAGCAGCTTAACCGGGACTCGCGGCAGCTCCTACGAGCAGTACTTC. It is translated as CASSLTGTRGSSYEQYF. Full variable domain (missing parts from reference TRBV7-2 and TRBJ2-7): GAGVSQSPSNKVTEKGKDVELRCDPISGHTALYWYRQSLGQGLEFLIYFQGNSAPDKSGLPSDRFSAERTGGSVSTLTIQRTQQEDSAVYLCASSLTGTRGSSYEQYFGPGTRLTVT.

This chain uses TRBV28 with TRBJ1-1; D is possibly TRBD1 (6 bases). The CDR3 extends over 13 amino acids. Germline values: CDR1 MDHEN, CDR2 SYDVKM. Between the trimmed V and J ends, which lost 5 bases and 2 bases, there was a span of 9 bases. The DNA for the CDR3 is TGTGCCAGCAGTCCAGGGGCCAACACTGAAGCTTTCTTT. This sequence encodes CASSPGANTEAFF.

This chain uses TRBV13 with TRBJ2-1, with TRBD1 matching 9 bases. V was clipped by 6 bases and J by 3 bases; unmatched bases: 6. The V gene's germline CDR1 is PRHDT and CDR2 FYEKMQ (reference sequence). This CDR3 has 15 residues. The CDR3 spells CASSSGQGIYNEQFF. In nucleotides, the CDR3 is TGTGCCAGCAGTTCTGGACAGGGGATCTACAATGAGCAGTTCTTC.

This clone was seen a few times. This sequence joins TRBV28 and TRBJ1-2, with D possibly matching TRBD1 (5 bases). Trimming took 3 bases from V and 7 from J, leaving 15 bases between them. Per germline, CDR1 MDHEN and CDR2 SYDVKM. The CDR3 consists of 14 residues. The CDR3 spells CASSLAGRISGYTF. As DNA, the CDR3 is TGTGCCAGCAGTTTGGCAGGGCGGATTAGTGGCTACACCTTC.

CDR3 DNA sequence: TGTGCCAGCAGCTCGGGACTAGCGGGGACAGATACGCAGTATTTT. Its protein product is CASSSGLAGTDTQYF. This chain connects TRBV7-2 to TRBJ2-3, with 13 nucleotides matching TRBD2. V gave up 4 bases and J gave up 3 bases; unmatched junction bases: 1. The CDR3 length is 15 residues. The V gene's germline CDR1 is SGHTA and CDR2 FQGNSA.

The CDR3 is CATQTSGLNEQFF. The CDR3 nucleotides read TGTGCCACCCAAACTAGCGGGCTGAATGAGCAGTTCTTC. The chain recombines TRBV24-1 with TRBJ2-1; 9 bases line up with TRBD2. Trimming cost V 9 bases and J 7 bases; bases outside gene matches: 6. CDR3 size: 13 residues. Per germline, CDR1 KGHDR and CDR2 SFDVKD.

The chain links TRBV7-3 to TRBJ2-1; maybe TRBD1 (6 bases). The V gene lost 5 bases and the J gene lost 7 bases, with 12 bases spanning the gap. Per germline, CDR1 SGHTA and CDR2 FQGTGA. The CDR3 runs to 13 residues. This CDR3 is CASSLQGVNEQFF. The CDR3, as DNA: TGTGCCAGCAGCCTACAGGGAGTAAATGAGCAGTTCTTC.

The chain couples TRBV6-6 to TRBJ1-6, with TRBD1 identical over 8 bases. Germline CDR1 is MNHNY and CDR2 is SVGAGI (reference sequence). The CDR3 sequence is 17 residues long. Trimming at V came to 5 bases and at J to 0 bases, leaving 6 bases not matched to a gene. CDR3 sequence reads: CASSRTGLSSYNSPLHF. The CDR3 DNA reads TGTGCCAGCAGTCGGACAGGGCTTAGCTCCTATAATTCACCCCTCCACTTT.

The CDR3 DNA reads as TGTGCCAGCAGCGCCAAGCAGCGGGCTATGGATGAGCAGTTCTTC. Amino acid sequence: CASSAKQRAMDEQFF. The chain is built from TRBV13 and TRBJ2-1, with TRBD2 as a possible D gene (6 bases). CDR3 length: 15 residues. The ends were cut back, 5 bases at V and 8 bases at J, with 19 bases in the middle. CDR1 PRHDT and CDR2 FYEKMQ come from the germline V gene (reference sequence).